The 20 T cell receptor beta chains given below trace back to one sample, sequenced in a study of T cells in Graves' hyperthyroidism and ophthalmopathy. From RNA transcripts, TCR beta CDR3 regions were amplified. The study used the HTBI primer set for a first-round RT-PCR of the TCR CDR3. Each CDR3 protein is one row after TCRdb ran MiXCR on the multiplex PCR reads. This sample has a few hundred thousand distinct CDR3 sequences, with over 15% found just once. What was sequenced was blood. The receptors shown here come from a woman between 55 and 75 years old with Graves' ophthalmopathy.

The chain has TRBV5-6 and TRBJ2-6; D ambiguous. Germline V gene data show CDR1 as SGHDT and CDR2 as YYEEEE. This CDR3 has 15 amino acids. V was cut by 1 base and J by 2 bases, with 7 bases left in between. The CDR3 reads CASSLWTTGANVLTF. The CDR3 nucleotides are TGTGCCAGCAGCTTGTGGACCACTGGGGCCAACGTCCTGACTTTC.

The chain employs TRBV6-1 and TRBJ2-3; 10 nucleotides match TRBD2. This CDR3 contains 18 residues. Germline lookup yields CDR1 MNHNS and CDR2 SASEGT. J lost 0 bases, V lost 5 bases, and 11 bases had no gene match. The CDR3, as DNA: TGTGCCAGCAGTCCCCGGACCAGTAGCGGGGGGAGCACAGATACGCAGTATTTT. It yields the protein CASSPRTSSGGSTDTQYF.

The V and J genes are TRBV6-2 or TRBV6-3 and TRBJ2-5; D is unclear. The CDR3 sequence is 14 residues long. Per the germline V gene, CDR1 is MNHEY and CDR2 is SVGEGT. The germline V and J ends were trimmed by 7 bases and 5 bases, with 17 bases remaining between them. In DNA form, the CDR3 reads TGTGCCAGCATTTCCGACTTCGGGCGGGAGACCCAGTACTTC. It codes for CASISDFGRETQYF.

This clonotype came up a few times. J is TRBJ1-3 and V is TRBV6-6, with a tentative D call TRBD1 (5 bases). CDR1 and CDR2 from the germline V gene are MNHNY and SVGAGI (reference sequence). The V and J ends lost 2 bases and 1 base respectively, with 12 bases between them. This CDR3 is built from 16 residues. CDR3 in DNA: TGTGCCAGCAGTTACCCGGGGGAAAGATCTGGAAACACCATATATTTT. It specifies CASSYPGERSGNTIYF.

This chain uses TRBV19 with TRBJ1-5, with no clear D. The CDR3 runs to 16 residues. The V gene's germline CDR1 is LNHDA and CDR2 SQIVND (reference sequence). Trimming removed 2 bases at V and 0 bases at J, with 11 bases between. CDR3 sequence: CASSITVLDSNQPQHF. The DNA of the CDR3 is TGTGCCAGTAGTATAACAGTACTGGATAGCAATCAGCCCCAGCATTTT.

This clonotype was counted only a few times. CDR3 nucleotide sequence: TGTGCCAGCCGCAGACTGGCGGAGGGCGGCGAAAAACTGTTTTTT. Amino acids: CASRRLAEGGEKLFF. The J gene is TRBJ1-4, the V gene TRBV7-9; D unclear. V shed 8 bases and J shed 8 bases, with 21 bases lying between them. This CDR3 contains 15 residues. Germline CDR1 reads SEHNR; CDR2 reads FQNEAQ (reference sequence).

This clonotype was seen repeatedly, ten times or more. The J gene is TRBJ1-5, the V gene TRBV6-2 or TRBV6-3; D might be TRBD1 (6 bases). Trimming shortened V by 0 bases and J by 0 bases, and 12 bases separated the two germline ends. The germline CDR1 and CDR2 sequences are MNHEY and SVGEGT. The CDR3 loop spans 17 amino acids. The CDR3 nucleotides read TGTGCCAGCAGTTACTCCCTGGACAGACATAGCAATCAGCCCCAGCATTTT. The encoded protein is CASSYSLDRHSNQPQHF.

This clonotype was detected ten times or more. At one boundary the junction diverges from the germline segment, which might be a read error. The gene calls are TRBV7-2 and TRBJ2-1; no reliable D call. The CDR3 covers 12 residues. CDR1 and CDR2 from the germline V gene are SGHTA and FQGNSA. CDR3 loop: CASSDLGSSPVF. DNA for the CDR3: TGTGCCAGCAGCGATCTGGGGTCGTCGCCCGTCTTC.

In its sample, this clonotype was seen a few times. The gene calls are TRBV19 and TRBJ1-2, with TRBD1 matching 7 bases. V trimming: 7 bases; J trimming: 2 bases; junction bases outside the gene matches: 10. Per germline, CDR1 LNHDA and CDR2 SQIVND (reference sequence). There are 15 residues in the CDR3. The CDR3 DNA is TGTGCCAGTATAAAGGGGACAGCAGCCAACTATGGCTACACCTTC. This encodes CASIKGTAANYGYTF.

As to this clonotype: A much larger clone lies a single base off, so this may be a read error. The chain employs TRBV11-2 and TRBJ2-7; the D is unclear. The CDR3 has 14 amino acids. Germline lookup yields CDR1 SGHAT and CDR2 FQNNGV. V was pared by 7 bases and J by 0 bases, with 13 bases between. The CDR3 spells CASNLNGFSYEQYF. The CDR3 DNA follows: TGTGCCAGCAACCTGAACGGCTTCTCCTACGAGCAGTACTTC.

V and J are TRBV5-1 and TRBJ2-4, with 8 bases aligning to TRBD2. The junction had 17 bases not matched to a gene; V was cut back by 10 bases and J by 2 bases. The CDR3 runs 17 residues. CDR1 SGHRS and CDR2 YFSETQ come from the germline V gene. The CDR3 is CARGGCLGGASKNIQYF. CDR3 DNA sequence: TGCGCCCGCGGGGGGTGTTTGGGGGGCGCTTCCAAAAACATTCAGTACTTC. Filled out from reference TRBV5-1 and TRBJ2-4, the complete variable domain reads KAGVTQTPRYLIKTRGQQVTLSCSPISGHRSVSWYQQTPGQGLQFLFEYFSETQRNKGNFPGRFSGRQFSNSRSEMNVSTLELGDSALYLCARGGCLGGASKNIQYFGAGTRLSVL.

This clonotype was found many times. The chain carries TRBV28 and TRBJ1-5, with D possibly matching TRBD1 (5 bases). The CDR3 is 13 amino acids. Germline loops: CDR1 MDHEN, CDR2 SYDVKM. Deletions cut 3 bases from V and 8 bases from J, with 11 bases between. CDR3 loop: CASSFPTTEPQHF. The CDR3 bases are TGTGCCAGCAGTTTCCCGACGACAGAGCCCCAGCATTTT.

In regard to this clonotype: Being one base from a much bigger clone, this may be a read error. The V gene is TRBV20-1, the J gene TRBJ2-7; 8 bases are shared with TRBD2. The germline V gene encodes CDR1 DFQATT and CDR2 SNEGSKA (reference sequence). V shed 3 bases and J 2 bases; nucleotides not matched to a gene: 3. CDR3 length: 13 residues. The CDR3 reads CSASDGGAYEQYF. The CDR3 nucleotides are TGCAGTGCTAGCGACGGGGGGGCCTACGAGCAGTACTTC.

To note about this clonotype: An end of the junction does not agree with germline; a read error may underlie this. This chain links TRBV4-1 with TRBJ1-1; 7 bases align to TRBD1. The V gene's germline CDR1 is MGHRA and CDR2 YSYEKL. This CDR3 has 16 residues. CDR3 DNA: TGCGCCAACAGCCAAGTTATGAGGGGGCGGCATAGTGAAGCTTTCTTT. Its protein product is CANSQVMRGRHSEAFF.

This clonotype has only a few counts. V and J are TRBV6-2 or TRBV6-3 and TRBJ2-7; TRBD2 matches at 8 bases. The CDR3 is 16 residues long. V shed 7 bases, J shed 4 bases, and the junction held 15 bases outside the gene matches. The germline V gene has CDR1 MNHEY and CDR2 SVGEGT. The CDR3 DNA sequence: TGTGCCAGCATCAAGCAGCTTAGCGGGATTGGGTACGAGCAGTACTTC. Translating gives CASIKQLSGIGYEQYF.

The DNA of the CDR3 is TGCAGTACAAAAAACCCCCGGGGCGGGAGTAGCACAGATACGCAGTATTTT. Its translation is CSTKNPRGGSSTDTQYF. The rearrangement joins TRBV20-1 to TRBJ2-3; 7 bases align to TRBD2. Losses at the gene ends were 8 bases for V and 0 bases for J; bases not matched to a gene: 17. The CDR3 sequence is 17 residues long. CDR1 and CDR2 (germline): DFQATT, SNEGSKA (reference sequence).

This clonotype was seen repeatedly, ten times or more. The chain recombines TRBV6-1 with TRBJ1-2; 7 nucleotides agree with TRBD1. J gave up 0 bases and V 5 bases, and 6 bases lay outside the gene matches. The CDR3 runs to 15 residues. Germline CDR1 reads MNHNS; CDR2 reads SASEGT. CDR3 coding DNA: TGTGCCAGCAGTCTACGACAGGGAGCTAACTATGGCTACACCTTC. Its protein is CASSLRQGANYGYTF.

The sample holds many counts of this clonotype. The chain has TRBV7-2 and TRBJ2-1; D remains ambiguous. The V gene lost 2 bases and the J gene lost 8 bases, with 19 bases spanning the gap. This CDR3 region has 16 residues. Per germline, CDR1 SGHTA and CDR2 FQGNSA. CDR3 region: CASSLILHTTGDEQFF. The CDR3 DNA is TGTGCCAGCAGCTTAATTCTCCATACGACTGGGGATGAGCAGTTCTTC.

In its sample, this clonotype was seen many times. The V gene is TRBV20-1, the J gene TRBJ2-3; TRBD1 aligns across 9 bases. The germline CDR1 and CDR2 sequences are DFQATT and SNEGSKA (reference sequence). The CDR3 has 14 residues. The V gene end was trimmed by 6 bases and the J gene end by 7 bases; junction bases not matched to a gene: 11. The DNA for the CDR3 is TGCAGTGCAACCGGGACAGGGATGTCATATACGCAGTATTTT. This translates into CSATGTGMSYTQYF.

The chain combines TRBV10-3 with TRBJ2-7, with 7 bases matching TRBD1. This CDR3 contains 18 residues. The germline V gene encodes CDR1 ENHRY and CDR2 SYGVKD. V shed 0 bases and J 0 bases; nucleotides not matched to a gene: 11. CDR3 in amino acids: CAISESGGPYKPSYEQYF. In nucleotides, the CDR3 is TGTGCCATCAGTGAGTCAGGGGGCCCCTACAAACCCTCCTACGAGCAGTACTTC.